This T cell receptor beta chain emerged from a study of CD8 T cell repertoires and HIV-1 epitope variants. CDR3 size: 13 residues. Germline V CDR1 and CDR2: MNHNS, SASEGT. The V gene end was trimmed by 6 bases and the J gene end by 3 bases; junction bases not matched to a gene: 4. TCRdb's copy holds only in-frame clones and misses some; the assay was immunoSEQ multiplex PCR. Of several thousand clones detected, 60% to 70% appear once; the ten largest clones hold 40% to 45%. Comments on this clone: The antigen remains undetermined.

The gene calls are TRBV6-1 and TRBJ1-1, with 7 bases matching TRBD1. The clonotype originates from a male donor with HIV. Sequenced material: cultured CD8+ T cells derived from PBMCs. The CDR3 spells CASRPTGYTEAFF. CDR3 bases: TGTGCCAGCAGGCCGACAGGGTACACTGAAGCTTTCTTT.